These 12 T cell receptor beta chains were all obtained from the same sample, sequenced in a study of PD-1 blockade in mismatch repair-deficient tumors. TCRdb keeps only in-frame clones here, not all; method: immunoSEQ multiplex PCR. The sample yields 45,000 to 60,000 clones, roughly three quarters seen once. The source material was peripheral blood, sampled 4 weeks after starting pembrolizumab. All receptors derive from an adult with mismatch repair-deficient cancer.

In its sample, this clone was seen once. This chain connects TRBV5-1 to TRBJ1-4; no definite D call. Trimming took 3 bases from V and 8 from J, leaving 14 bases between them. Germline CDR1 reads SGHRS; CDR2 reads YFSETQ. CDR3 length equals 14 residues. The CDR3 loop is CASSSAWVGEKLFF. The DNA for the CDR3 is TGCGCCAGCAGCTCCGCTTGGGTAGGGGAAAAACTGTTTTTT.

This clone was observed a handful of times. This chain joins TRBV4-3 and TRBJ2-6; D is perhaps TRBD1 or TRBD2 (5 bases each). The ends were cut back, 0 bases at V and 2 bases at J, with 14 bases in the middle. This CDR3 contains 18 residues. Looked up from germline, CDR1 is LGHNA and CDR2 is YSLEER. CDR3 in amino acids: CASSQDGTGSPGANVLTF. The CDR3 DNA is TGCGCCAGCAGCCAAGATGGGACGGGTAGCCCTGGGGCCAACGTCCTGACTTTC.

This clone was seen more than once but under ten times. This chain joins TRBV6-5 and TRBJ1-2, with 11 bases that match TRBD1. The germline V gene encodes CDR1 MNHEY and CDR2 SVGAGI. The V gene end was trimmed by 0 bases and the J gene end by 7 bases; junction bases not matched to a gene: 7. The CDR3 runs 16 residues. The CDR3 region is CASSYSRTGGLVGYTF. CDR3 DNA: TGTGCCAGCAGTTACTCCAGGACAGGGGGCCTGGTTGGCTACACCTTC.

The rearrangement links TRBV15 to TRBJ1-4, with D unresolved. The length of the CDR3 is 16 residues. Germline V gene sequence: CDR1 LNHNV, CDR2 YYDKDF (reference sequence). V lost 0 bases and J 7 bases, leaving 15 bases between the germline ends. This CDR3 reads CATSRDYGVGGEKLFF. Written as DNA, the CDR3 is TGTGCCACCAGCAGAGATTACGGGGTCGGCGGTGAAAAACTGTTTTTT.

The V and J genes are TRBV7-6 and TRBJ2-7; 7 bases fit TRBD1. CDR1 and CDR2 (germline): SGHVS, FNYEAQ. After removal of 3 bases from V and 0 bases from J, the junction contained 5 bases not matched to a gene. The CDR3 totals 15 residues. Here the CDR3 DNA reads TGTGCCAGCAGCTTGTCGACAGGGAGCTCCTACGAGCAGTACTTC. This sequence encodes CASSLSTGSSYEQYF.

The chain carries TRBV7-8 and TRBJ1-1, with TRBD1 matching over 10 bases. Germline lookup yields CDR1 SGHVS and CDR2 FQNEAQ. The CDR3 has 12 residues. V was pared by 5 bases and J by 11 bases, with 5 bases of the junction left unmatched. This CDR3 is CASSQDRGHAFF. In nucleotides, the CDR3 is TGTGCCAGCAGCCAAGACAGGGGGCATGCTTTCTTT. Full variable domain (remainder filled in from reference TRBV7-8 and TRBJ1-1): GAGVSQSPRYKVAKRGQDVALRCDPISGHVSLFWYQQALGQGPEFLTYFQNEAQLDKSGLPSDRFFAERPEGSVSTLKIQRTQQEDSAVYLCASSQDRGHAFFGQGTRLTVV.

The V and J genes are TRBV29-1 and TRBJ2-1; D gene unclear. The CDR3 consists of 14 residues. The V end was cut by 4 bases, the J end by 3 bases, with 13 bases between. Germline V lookup: CDR1 SQVTM, CDR2 ANQGSEA. The CDR3 coding sequence is TGCAGCGTTGTTTGGATTGGCAGCTACAATGAGCAGTTCTTC. Its protein product is CSVVWIGSYNEQFF.

The J gene is TRBJ1-2, the V gene TRBV25-1; D is unresolved. Trimming pared 1 base from V and 4 bases from J, leaving 19 bases between. Per the germline V gene, CDR1 is MGHDK and CDR2 is SYGVNS. This CDR3 contains 17 residues. Here the CDR3 reads CASSELTPAQNSYGYTF. DNA of the CDR3: TGTGCCAGCAGTGAATTAACCCCTGCACAGAACTCCTATGGCTACACCTTC.

The chain recombines TRBV5-6 with TRBJ1-2; D is possibly TRBD1 (6 bases). Trimming stripped 6 bases from V and 4 bases from J, with 22 bases between. The CDR3 consists of 16 residues. The germline V gene has CDR1 SGHDT and CDR2 YYEEEE. The CDR3 region is CASIPGGQGSGYGYTF. The CDR3, as DNA: TGTGCCAGCATCCCCGGAGGGCAGGGGAGCGGCTATGGCTACACCTTC.

The chain employs TRBV5-4 and TRBJ2-1; 7 bases fit TRBD2. The germline gives CDR1 SGHNT, CDR2 YYREEE (reference sequence). The CDR3 has 16 residues. The trim removed 4 bases at V and 0 bases at J, leaving 7 bases unmatched. The CDR3 protein is CASSAPGGSSYNEQFF. CDR3 nucleotides: TGTGCCAGCAGCGCGCCGGGCGGGAGCTCCTACAATGAGCAGTTCTTC.

This clone was recorded once. The rearrangement joins TRBV7-9 to TRBJ2-2; 15 bases line up with TRBD2. Germline V CDR1 and CDR2: SEHNR, FQNEAQ (reference sequence). The V and J ends lost 1 base and 4 bases, in that order; junction bases with no gene match: 7. CDR3 size: 19 residues. In DNA form, the CDR3 reads TGTGCCAGCAGCTTAGGGACTAGCGGGAGGGCCATCGTCACCGGGGAGCTGTTTTTT. Translated, it gives CASSLGTSGRAIVTGELFF. The variable domain in full, completed from reference TRBV7-9 and TRBJ2-2, reads DTGVSQNPRHKITKRGQNVTFRCDPISEHNRLYWYRQTLGQGPEFLTYFQNEAQLEKSRLLSDRFSAERPKGSFSTLEIQRTEQGDSAMYLCASSLGTSGRAIVTGELFFGEGSRLTVL.

The V gene is TRBV7-2, the J gene TRBJ1-4; unclear D gene. Germline V gene data show CDR1 as SGHTA and CDR2 as FQGNSA. This CDR3 has 15 residues. Trimming shortened V by 1 base and J by 1 base, and 7 bases separated the two germline ends. CDR3 protein: CASSLVAGTNEKLFF. CDR3 coding DNA: TGTGCCAGCAGCTTAGTGGCGGGAACTAATGAAAAACTGTTTTTT.